The 17 T cell receptor beta chains below all came from one sample that was sequenced in a study of naive and memory T cell subsets. The beta constant-region primer was an equimolar mix of two oligonucleotides covering TRBC1 and TRBC2. Via MiXCR, TCRdb re-called the UMI-ligation and nested PCR reads, giving one row per CDR3 protein. The sample carries 140,000 to 150,000 distinct CDR3 sequences, 15% to 20% recorded once. Sequenced sample: naive CD4+ T cells from blood. These receptors were collected from a human donor in good health.

The chain recombines TRBV24-1 with TRBJ2-1; TRBD1 might be the D (5 bases). Per germline, CDR1 KGHDR and CDR2 SFDVKD. This CDR3 is 14 amino acids long. V lost 4 bases and J 9 bases, leaving 15 bases between the germline ends. The CDR3 DNA follows: TGTGCCACCAGTGAGGACACACGGAACGGTGAGCAGTTCTTC. Its protein product is CATSEDTRNGEQFF.

This clonotype appeared a few times. The V call is TRBV29-1, the J call TRBJ1-1; TRBD1 is a possible D gene (5 bases). CDR1 SQVTM and CDR2 ANQGSEA come from the germline V gene. The CDR3 loop spans 14 amino acids. V dropped 4 bases and J dropped 0 bases, with 12 bases sitting between them. This CDR3 is CSVVWGSLNTEAFF. CDR3 bases: TGCAGCGTTGTTTGGGGCAGCCTGAACACTGAAGCTTTCTTT. The variable domain in full, completed from reference TRBV29-1 and TRBJ1-1, reads SAVISQKPSRDICQRGTSLTIQCQVDSQVTMMFWYRQQPGQSLTLIATANQGSEATYESGFVIDKFPISRPNLTFSTLTVSNMSPEDSSIYLCSVVWGSLNTEAFFGQGTRLTVV.

This rearrangement joins TRBV5-1 to TRBJ1-1; no firm D call. The CDR3 covers 11 residues. V was clipped by 0 bases and J by 9 bases, with 6 bases between them. CDR1 and CDR2 from the germline V gene are SGHRS and YFSETQ. CDR3 residues: CASSLGAQAFF. CDR3 nucleotides: TGCGCCAGCAGCTTGGGTGCGCAAGCTTTCTTT.

This clonotype came up a few times. V is TRBV5-1 and J is TRBJ1-2; D is uncertain. Trimming removed 0 bases from V and 0 bases from J, with 9 bases in between. The CDR3 is 15 residues long. The germline CDR1 and CDR2 sequences are SGHRS and YFSETQ. CDR3 in DNA: TGCGCCAGCAGCTTGGAAGACGTATCTAACTATGGCTACACCTTC. Translating it yields CASSLEDVSNYGYTF.

There are a few counts of this clonotype. The chain carries TRBV7-9 and TRBJ2-2; 8 nucleotides align to TRBD1. CDR1 is SEHNR and CDR2 is FQNEAQ in the germline V gene (reference sequence). Germline trimming cut 5 bases from V and 1 base from J; bases unmatched to any gene: 3. The CDR3 is 15 amino acids. Here the CDR3 DNA reads TGTGCCAGCAGCACTGGACAGGGGAACACCGGGGAGCTGTTTTTT. Its protein is CASSTGQGNTGELFF.

This clonotype was found a few times. The chain is built from TRBV6-6 and TRBJ2-7, with D maybe TRBD2 (7 bases). V lost 2 bases and J 6 bases, leaving 14 bases between the germline ends. Germline assignment: CDR1 MNHNY and CDR2 SVGAGI (reference sequence). The CDR3 sequence is 14 residues long. CDR3 coding DNA: TGTGCCAGCAGTTACCAGGCCGGGGGGCTCGAGCAGTACTTC. It is translated as CASSYQAGGLEQYF.

CDR3 protein: CASSLGLDQETQYF. CDR3 nucleotide sequence: TGTGCCAGCAGCTTAGGACTAGATCAAGAGACCCAGTACTTC. The genes are TRBV7-8 and TRBJ2-5; a weak D match, TRBD2 (6 bases). The CDR3 has 14 amino acids. Looked up from germline, CDR1 is SGHVS and CDR2 is FQNEAQ. Trimming removed 1 base at V and 2 bases at J, with 8 bases between.

V and J are TRBV5-1 and TRBJ1-1, with D possibly TRBD1 on 6 matching bases. The V end was cut by 4 bases, the J end by 7 bases, with 23 bases between. The CDR3 runs 16 residues. Germline lookup yields CDR1 SGHRS and CDR2 YFSETQ. CDR3 protein: CASSQPERGGYFEAFF. The CDR3 DNA follows: TGCGCCAGCAGCCAACCCGAGAGGGGGGGATATTTTGAAGCTTTCTTT. Supplemented by reference TRBV5-1 and TRBJ1-1, the full variable domain reads KAGVTQTPRYLIKTRGQQVTLSCSPISGHRSVSWYQQTPGQGLQFLFEYFSETQRNKGNFPGRFSGRQFSNSRSEMNVSTLELGDSALYLCASSQPERGGYFEAFFGQGTRLTVV.

V gene TRBV3-1 combines with J gene TRBJ2-7; TRBD2 is a possible D gene (7 bases). This CDR3 has 16 amino acids. CDR1 is LGHDT and CDR2 is YNNKEL in the germline V gene (reference sequence). V lost 1 base and J lost 0, with 13 bases in between. CDR3 in DNA: TGTGCCAGCAGCCAAGTGGGCGGGGGCCGCTCCTACGAGCAGTACTTC. Protein product: CASSQVGGGRSYEQYF.

In this sample, this clonotype turned up once. Possible read error: a much larger clone is one base away. V is TRBV4-2 and J is TRBJ2-1; 8 bases align to TRBD2. The CDR3 spans 18 residues. J lost 2 bases, V lost 5 bases, and 14 bases had no gene match. Germline assignment: CDR1 LGHNA and CDR2 YNFKEQ. CDR3 sequence (DNA): TGTGCCAGCAGCGTGAATCCGAGCGGGAGCGCTACCTACAATGAGCAGTTCTTC. This gives the protein CASSVNPSGSATYNEQFF.

The chain is built from TRBV6-1 and TRBJ2-1; weak D call: TRBD2 (6 bases). The V gene's germline CDR1 is MNHNS and CDR2 SASEGT. V lost 4 bases and J lost 8, with 21 bases in between. The CDR3 runs to 16 residues. The CDR3 nucleotides read TGTGCCAGCAGTGTTATGGGGGGATCTTCTAGCGATGAGCAGTTCTTC. Protein: CASSVMGGSSSDEQFF.

There are a few counts of this clonotype. The V and J genes are TRBV6-1 and TRBJ2-5; D unclear. The CDR3 runs 11 residues. V was cut by 4 bases and J by 7 bases, with 7 bases left in between. Per germline, CDR1 MNHNS and CDR2 SASEGT. The DNA for the CDR3 is TGTGCCAGCAGTGTTACCGGGACCCAGTACTTC. It translates to CASSVTGTQYF.

This clonotype was seen only a few times. This chain joins TRBV12-3 or TRBV12-4 and TRBJ2-7; tentative D call: TRBD1 (5 bases). With 3 bases removed from V and 5 bases from J, the gap between germline ends came to 8 bases. The CDR3 has 12 residues. The CDR3 coding sequence is TGTGCCAGCAGTTTTACAGGTAACGAGCAGTACTTC. It translates to CASSFTGNEQYF.

Ten or more counts support this clonotype. The rearrangement joins TRBV20-1 to TRBJ2-1; D is uncertain. The V end lost 3 bases, the J end lost 5 bases, and 5 bases lay between the germline ends. This CDR3 spans 11 amino acids. CDR1 DFQATT and CDR2 SNEGSKA come from the germline V gene (reference sequence). CDR3 sequence: CSASGNNEQFF. CDR3 bases: TGCAGTGCTAGCGGTAACAATGAGCAGTTCTTC.

The table lists this clonotype with a few counts. V is TRBV7-2 and J is TRBJ2-7; TRBD2 agrees at 16 bases. The V and J ends lost 8 bases and 7 bases, in that order; junction bases with no gene match: 17. Per germline, CDR1 SGHTA and CDR2 FQGNSA. The CDR3 has 18 residues. CDR3 DNA sequence: TGTGCCAGCGATAACCCGGGACTAGCGGGAGGGCCGAAGCGTGAGCAGTACTTC. Amino acid sequence: CASDNPGLAGGPKREQYF.

The J gene is TRBJ2-2, the V gene TRBV20-1, with D unclear. The CDR3 extends over 16 amino acids. The germline gives CDR1 DFQATT, CDR2 SNEGSKA (reference sequence). Trimming shortened V by 0 bases and J by 0 bases, and 11 bases separated the two germline ends. CDR3 coding DNA: TGCAGTGCTAGAGATCGTCGTGGGACGAACACCGGGGAGCTGTTTTTT. This sequence encodes CSARDRRGTNTGELFF.

This clonotype was seen a single time. This could be a read error, since a much larger clone is one nucleotide away. V usage is TRBV20-1 and J usage is TRBJ2-1, with 10 bases lining up with TRBD1. This CDR3 is 14 amino acids long. Per the germline V gene, CDR1 is DFQATT and CDR2 is SNEGSKA (reference sequence). CDR3 region: CRAPPGQGFNEQFF. CDR3 coding DNA: TGCAGGGCTCCCCCGGGACAGGGGTTCAATGAGCAGTTCTTC.